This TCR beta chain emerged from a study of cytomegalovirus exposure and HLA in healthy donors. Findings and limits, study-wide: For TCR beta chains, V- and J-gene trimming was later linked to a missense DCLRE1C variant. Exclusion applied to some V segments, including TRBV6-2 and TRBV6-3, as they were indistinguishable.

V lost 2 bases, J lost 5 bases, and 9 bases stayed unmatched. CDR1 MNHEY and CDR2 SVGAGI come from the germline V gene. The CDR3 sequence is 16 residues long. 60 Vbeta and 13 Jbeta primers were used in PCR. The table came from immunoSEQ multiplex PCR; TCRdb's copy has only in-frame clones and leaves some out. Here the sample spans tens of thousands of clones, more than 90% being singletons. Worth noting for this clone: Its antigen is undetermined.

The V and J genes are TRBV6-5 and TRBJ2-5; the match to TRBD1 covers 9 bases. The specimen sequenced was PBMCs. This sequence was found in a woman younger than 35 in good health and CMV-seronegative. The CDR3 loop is CASSYPMTGGGETQYF. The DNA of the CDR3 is TGTGCCAGCAGTTACCCGATGACAGGGGGTGGTGAGACCCAGTACTTC.